This T cell receptor (beta chain) appears in the sequencing data of a study of blood T cell repertoires in COVID-19. Method: immunoSEQ multiplex PCR; TCRdb's copy keeps in-frame clones and lacks some. The sample comprises about 280,000 clones, roughly nine tenths of which are singletons, and around 2% rests with the top ten. The CDR3 extends over 15 amino acids. Germline loops: CDR1 SNHLY, CDR2 FYNNEI. V was clipped by 10 bases and J by 0 bases, with 13 bases between them. The source is a man aged 50 or older with acute or convalescent COVID-19. Sequences were obtained from peripheral blood. The chain couples TRBV2 to TRBJ2-6; D may be TRBD1 (5 bases). DNA for the CDR3: TGTGCCACCAGCAGGGCGAGCTCTGGGGCCAACGTCCTGACTTTC. This encodes CATSRASSGANVLTF.